Below are 27 T cell receptor beta chains sequenced from a single sample in a study of beta chain features in type 1 diabetes (dated by TCRdb to the late 2010s). The paper as a whole reports these results and caveats: Type 1 diabetes patients showed a moderate but significant shortening of TCRB CDR3 length in all four CD4+ subsets.

The library was generated by the immunoSEQ multiplex PCR assay. All of the isolated RNA was reverse transcribed with the High Capacity cDNA Reverse Transcription Kit, so expressed TCRB transcripts were sequenced. In TCRdb, the immuneACCESS table is reduced to in-frame sequences with V and J assigned. These tables do not hold every clone; where another copy was compared, an unresolved V gene accounts for under half, and the others remain unexplained. The sample data list under 300,000 clones, and approximately 10% of these were observed just once. Around 0.017% of the sample is taken by the ten largest. Their specific antigens are unknown. The specimen was naive CD4+ T cells from blood. The cell subset or site label of this sample denotes: true naive CD4+ T cells. These receptors came from a man aged 25-45 years with type 1 diabetes.

The chain couples TRBV29-1 to TRBJ2-5; D not resolved. Germline CDR1 and CDR2: SQVTM and ANQGSEA. CDR3 length equals 12 residues. Between the trimmed V and J ends, which lost 6 bases and 2 bases, there was a span of 10 bases. CDR3: CSVYFTQETQYF. The CDR3 DNA reads as TGCAGCGTCTACTTTACTCAAGAGACCCAGTACTTC.

This chain connects TRBV29-1 to TRBJ2-5, with TRBD1 matching 8 bases. Per the germline V gene, CDR1 is SQVTM and CDR2 is ANQGSEA. This CDR3 comprises 14 residues. V shed 0 bases, J shed 2 bases, and the junction held 2 bases outside the gene matches. The CDR3 spells CSVEEYRGQETQYF. The CDR3 DNA reads as TGCAGCGTTGAAGAATACAGGGGGCAAGAGACCCAGTACTTC.

A few counts support this clone. The sample holds other DNA sequences that translate to the same CDR3. This chain joins TRBV30 and TRBJ2-5; D is possibly TRBD2 (7 bases). This CDR3 has 12 amino acids. Germline assignment: CDR1 GTSNPN and CDR2 SVGIG (reference sequence). V was cut by 5 bases and J by 4 bases, with 11 bases left in between. The CDR3 sequence is CAWEGGGETQYF. The CDR3 DNA follows: TGTGCCTGGGAAGGGGGGGGAGAGACCCAGTACTTC.

This clone came up a few times. The chain joins TRBV2 to TRBJ2-7, with D uncertain. The CDR3 has 10 residues. The germline V gene encodes CDR1 SNHLY and CDR2 FYNNEI. Trimming removed 2 bases at V and 7 bases at J, with 3 bases between. The CDR3 DNA is TGTGCCAGCAGTGAATATGAGCAGTACTTC. It encodes CASSEYEQYF.

This clone came up a few times. This sample includes further DNA sequences coding for the same CDR3. The gene calls are TRBV7-9 and TRBJ2-1; 13 bases map to TRBD2. The CDR3 loop spans 15 amino acids. J lost 7 bases, V lost 1 base, and 1 base had no gene match. From germline, CDR1 is SEHNR and CDR2 FQNEAQ (reference sequence). The CDR3 region has the DNA TGTGCCAGCAGCTTAGGACTAGCGGGGGGTAATGAGCAGTTCTTC. Amino acid sequence: CASSLGLAGGNEQFF.

This rearrangement joins TRBV7-8 to TRBJ1-5, with 8 bases matching TRBD1. This CDR3 is built from 16 residues. Losses at the gene ends were 5 bases for V and 5 bases for J; bases not matched to a gene: 11. Germline CDR1 is SGHVS and CDR2 is FQNEAQ. The DNA for the CDR3 is TGTGCCAGCAGCGGACAGGGCAAGACCATATATCAGCCCCAGCATTTT. Amino acid sequence: CASSGQGKTIYQPQHF.

This clone was recorded a few times. The rearrangement links TRBV28 to TRBJ2-7, with D tentatively TRBD1 (6 bases). Germline V gives CDR1 MDHEN, CDR2 SYDVKM. V lost 11 bases and J lost 0, with 17 bases in between. The CDR3 is 14 amino acids. The CDR3 region has the DNA TGTGCCGCGGCCCCGCAGGGGAACTCCTACGAGCAGTACTTC. Protein sequence: CAAAPQGNSYEQYF.

The rearrangement joins TRBV15 to TRBJ1-6; tentatively, D is TRBD1 (5 bases). Germline CDR1 LNHNV, CDR2 YYDKDF (reference sequence). Trimming removed 0 bases at V and 14 bases at J, with 8 bases between. CDR3 length equals 12 residues. Here the CDR3 reads CATSRDLGALHF. The DNA for the CDR3 is TGTGCCACCAGCAGAGATCTAGGGGCCCTCCACTTT.

The gene calls are TRBV29-1 and TRBJ2-3, with D possibly TRBD1 on 6 matching bases. Germline assignment: CDR1 SQVTM and CDR2 ANQGSEA. V shed 7 bases and J shed 4 bases, with 9 bases lying between them. This CDR3 is 11 amino acids long. The CDR3 DNA reads as TGCAGCGGGGGGCAGGCAGATACGCAGTATTTT. This codes for CSGGQADTQYF.

This chain links TRBV5-4 with TRBJ2-5, with 13 bases lining up with TRBD2. Germline V gene lookup returns CDR1 SGHNT and CDR2 YYREEE (reference sequence). The J segment lost 2 bases and the V segment lost 4 bases, leaving 5 bases of the junction unmatched. This CDR3 region has 16 residues. CDR3 sequence reads: CASSRGLAGNQETQYF. The CDR3 nucleotides are TGTGCCAGCAGCCGGGGACTAGCGGGGAATCAAGAGACCCAGTACTTC. The whole variable domain, remainder taken from reference TRBV5-4 and TRBJ2-5, is ETGVTQSPTHLIKTRGQQVTLRCSSQSGHNTVSWYQQALGQGPQFIFQYYREEENGRGNFPPRFSGLQFPNYSSELNVNALELDDSALYLCASSRGLAGNQETQYFGPGTRLLVL.

This clone came up a few times. The V call is TRBV11-3, the J call TRBJ2-1; D is perhaps TRBD1 (6 bases). V dropped 1 base and J dropped 4 bases, with 11 bases sitting between them. CDR3 length equals 15 residues. Germline V gene data show CDR1 as SGHNT and CDR2 as YENEEA. CDR3 amino acids: CASSLGQGLYNEQFF. Written as DNA, the CDR3 is TGTGCCAGCAGCTTAGGTCAGGGGTTATACAATGAGCAGTTCTTC.

This clone appeared a few times. The chain employs TRBV5-6 and TRBJ2-1, with 7 positions matching TRBD2. From germline, CDR1 is SGHDT and CDR2 YYEEEE. The CDR3 is made up of 17 amino acids. The trim removed 0 bases at V and 0 bases at J, leaving 6 bases unmatched. The CDR3: CASSLGRGESSYNEQFF. The CDR3 region has the DNA TGTGCCAGCAGCTTGGGACGGGGGGAGAGCTCCTACAATGAGCAGTTCTTC. Combining the CDR3 with reference TRBV5-6 and TRBJ2-1 gives the whole variable domain DAGVTQSPTHLIKTRGQQVTLRCSPKSGHDTVSWYQQALGQGPQFIFQYYEEEERQRGNFPDRFSGHQFPNYSSELNVNALLLGDSALYLCASSLGRGESSYNEQFFGPGTRLTVL.

This clone was picked up a small number of times. This chain uses TRBV5-4 with TRBJ1-6; maybe TRBD1 (6 bases). Trimming stripped 4 bases from V and 10 bases from J, with 15 bases between. The germline CDR1 and CDR2 sequences are SGHNT and YYREEE (reference sequence). CDR3 length: 14 amino acids. CDR3 DNA: TGTGCCAGCAGCCTTGACAGGACTTACTCACCCCTCCACTTT. Translated, it gives CASSLDRTYSPLHF.

There are a few counts of this clone. This chain's CDR3 is CASSTPGQGYYEQYF. DNA for the CDR3: TGCGCCAGCAGCACTCCGGGACAGGGCTACTACGAGCAGTACTTC. The chain carries TRBV4-1 and TRBJ2-7, with 9 bases aligning to TRBD1. The CDR3 totals 15 residues. From germline, CDR1 is MGHRA and CDR2 YSYEKL. The ends lost 5 bases at V and 3 bases at J; junction bases unmatched: 8.

Only a few counts were recorded for this clone. The CDR3 DNA reads TGTGCCAGCAGCCCTCCACCGGGACAGTATAGAGATACGCAGTATTTT. It yields the protein CASSPPPGQYRDTQYF. This chain links TRBV28 with TRBJ2-3; 7 bases fit TRBD1. The CDR3 is made up of 16 amino acids. Trimming removed 6 bases from V and 5 bases from J; junction bases left unmatched: 14. Germline loops: CDR1 MDHEN, CDR2 SYDVKM.

CDR3 loop: CASSWDRGNTGELFF. In DNA form, the CDR3 reads TGCGCCAGCAGCTGGGACAGGGGAAACACCGGGGAGCTGTTTTTT. This chain connects TRBV5-1 to TRBJ2-2; 10 nucleotides match TRBD1. J lost 2 bases, V lost 3 bases, and 1 base had no gene match. The germline V gene has CDR1 SGHRS and CDR2 YFSETQ. The CDR3 consists of 15 residues. The full variable domain, rest sourced from reference TRBV5-1 and TRBJ2-2, is KAGVTQTPRYLIKTRGQQVTLSCSPISGHRSVSWYQQTPGQGLQFLFEYFSETQRNKGNFPGRFSGRQFSNSRSEMNVSTLELGDSALYLCASSWDRGNTGELFFGEGSRLTVL.

Note on this clone: The junction and the germline gene differ at one end; a read error may be behind it. The chain combines TRBV7-7 with TRBJ2-3, with D maybe TRBD2 (6 bases). The CDR3 spans 13 residues. Germline V gene lookup returns CDR1 SSHAT and CDR2 FNYEAQ (reference sequence). CDR3 loop: CASSRDSLDTQYF. Here the CDR3 DNA reads TGTGCTAGCAGTCGGGACTCCCTGGATACGCAGTATTTT. The complete variable domain, with remaining parts taken from reference TRBV7-7 and TRBJ2-3, reads GAGVSQSPRYKVTKRGQDVTLRCDPISSHATLYWYQQALGQGPEFLTYFNYEAQPDKSGLPSDRFSAERPEGSISTLTIQRTEQRDSAMYRCASSRDSLDTQYFGPGTRLTVL.

This chain joins TRBV19 and TRBJ2-5, with 7 bases matching TRBD1. V was pared by 5 bases and J by 1 base, with 7 bases of the junction left unmatched. The CDR3 length is 15 residues. The germline CDR1 and CDR2 sequences are LNHDA and SQIVND (reference sequence). CDR3 bases: TGTGCCAGTAGTGTCGCCGGGACAGCCCAAGAGACCCAGTACTTC. Translating gives CASSVAGTAQETQYF.

Only a few counts were recorded for this clone. The rearrangement links TRBV19 to TRBJ1-5; D is unresolved. Germline loops: CDR1 LNHDA, CDR2 SQIVND (reference sequence). V lost 5 bases and J lost 6, with 11 bases in between. CDR3 length equals 13 residues. The CDR3 DNA reads TGTGCCAGTAGTCCCTGGGGAGGTCAGCCCCAGCATTTT. Translated, it gives CASSPWGGQPQHF.

This clone was seen a few times. V gene TRBV5-6 combines with J gene TRBJ2-7; D gene unclear. Deletions cut 10 bases from V and 12 bases from J, with 14 bases between. Germline CDR1 SGHDT, CDR2 YYEEEE. This CDR3 has 9 residues. CDR3 amino acids: CASSGPVYF. CDR3 nucleotide sequence: TGTGCCTCGTCGGGTCCTGTGTACTTC.

The chain employs TRBV2 and TRBJ1-1, with 7 bases lining up with TRBD1. V lost 6 bases, J lost 3 bases, and 7 bases stayed unmatched. The CDR3 spans 14 residues. The germline V gene encodes CDR1 SNHLY and CDR2 FYNNEI. This chain's CDR3 is CASRSTGDYTEAFF. The CDR3 DNA is TGTGCCAGCAGGTCCACAGGGGACTACACTGAAGCTTTCTTT.

In this sample, this clone turned up a few times. V usage is TRBV7-3 and J usage is TRBJ2-3; a possible D gene is TRBD2 (6 bases). CDR3 length equals 16 residues. The V gene's germline CDR1 is SGHTA and CDR2 FQGTGA. With 7 bases removed from V and 2 bases from J, the gap between germline ends came to 19 bases. CDR3 residues: CASKSHGGTPTDTQYF. For the CDR3, the DNA is TGTGCCAGCAAGTCCCACGGGGGAACACCCACAGATACGCAGTATTTT.

V is TRBV6-5 and J is TRBJ1-1; the D gene is possibly TRBD1 (5 bases). Trimming took 6 bases from V and 0 from J, leaving 8 bases between them. The CDR3 consists of 13 residues. Germline CDR1 reads MNHEY; CDR2 reads SVGAGI. The CDR3 DNA follows: TGTGCCAGCAGCAAACAGGTGAACACTGAAGCTTTCTTT. Its translation is CASSKQVNTEAFF.

The chain uses TRBV5-1 and TRBJ2-7, with 12 bases identical to TRBD1. Trimming took 4 bases from V and 3 from J; bases not matched to a gene: 8. CDR1 is SGHRS and CDR2 is YFSETQ in the germline V gene. CDR3 length equals 16 residues. CDR3 in amino acids: CASSPGTGGPFYEQYF. The CDR3 DNA sequence: TGCGCCAGCAGCCCGGGGACAGGGGGCCCCTTCTACGAGCAGTACTTC. Based on the CDR3 plus reference TRBV5-1 and TRBJ2-7, the full variable domain is KAGVTQTPRYLIKTRGQQVTLSCSPISGHRSVSWYQQTPGQGLQFLFEYFSETQRNKGNFPGRFSGRQFSNSRSEMNVSTLELGDSALYLCASSPGTGGPFYEQYFGPGTRLTVT.

The chain joins TRBV6-5 to TRBJ1-6, with 12 bases fitting TRBD1. CDR1 MNHEY and CDR2 SVGAGI come from the germline V gene. The CDR3 has 15 residues. Germline trimming cut 4 bases from V and 9 bases from J; bases unmatched to any gene: 4. The CDR3 loop reads CASSSRGQGASPLHF. The CDR3 DNA is TGTGCCAGCAGTTCCCGGGGACAGGGGGCTTCACCCCTCCACTTT.

This clone was counted only a few times. The gene calls are TRBV20-1 and TRBJ2-7; 7 bases agree with TRBD2. The V gene end was trimmed by 7 bases and the J gene end by 6 bases; junction bases not matched to a gene: 6. Germline V gene lookup returns CDR1 DFQATT and CDR2 SNEGSKA (reference sequence). The CDR3 is 11 amino acids. CDR3 sequence reads: CSGFTGGEQYF. CDR3 bases: TGCAGTGGGTTTACGGGGGGCGAGCAGTACTTC.

This clone was observed a few times. The rearrangement joins TRBV6-9 to TRBJ2-7; TRBD1 might be the D (6 bases). CDR1 is MNHGY and CDR2 is SVAAGI in the germline V gene. The CDR3 covers 13 residues. V dropped 1 base and J dropped 7 bases, with 11 bases sitting between them. The CDR3 DNA sequence: TGTGCCAGCAGTTATTTACAGGGTGTAGAGCAGTACTTC. Translated, it gives CASSYLQGVEQYF.